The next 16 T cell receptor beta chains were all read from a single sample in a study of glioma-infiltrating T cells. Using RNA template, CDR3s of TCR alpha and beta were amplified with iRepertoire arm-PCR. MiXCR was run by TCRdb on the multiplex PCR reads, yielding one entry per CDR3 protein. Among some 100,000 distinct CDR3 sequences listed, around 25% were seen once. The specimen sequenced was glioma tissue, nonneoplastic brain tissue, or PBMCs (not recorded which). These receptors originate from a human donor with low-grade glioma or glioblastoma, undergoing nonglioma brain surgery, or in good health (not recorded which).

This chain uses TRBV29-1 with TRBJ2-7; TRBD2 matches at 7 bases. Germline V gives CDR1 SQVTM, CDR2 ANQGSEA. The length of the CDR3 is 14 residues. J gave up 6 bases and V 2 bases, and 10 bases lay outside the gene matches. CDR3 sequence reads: CSVETGGRMVEQYF. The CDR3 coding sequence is TGCAGCGTTGAAACGGGGGGACGCATGGTCGAGCAGTACTTC.

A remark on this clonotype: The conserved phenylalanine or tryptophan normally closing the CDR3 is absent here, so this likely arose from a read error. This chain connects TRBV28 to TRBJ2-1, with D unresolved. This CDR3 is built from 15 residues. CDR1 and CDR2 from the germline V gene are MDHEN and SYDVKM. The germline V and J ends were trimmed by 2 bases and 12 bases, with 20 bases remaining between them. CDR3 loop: CASSLRAYTYNSQFL. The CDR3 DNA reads TGTGCCAGCAGTTTACGCGCGTACACATACAATTCGCAGTTCCTC.

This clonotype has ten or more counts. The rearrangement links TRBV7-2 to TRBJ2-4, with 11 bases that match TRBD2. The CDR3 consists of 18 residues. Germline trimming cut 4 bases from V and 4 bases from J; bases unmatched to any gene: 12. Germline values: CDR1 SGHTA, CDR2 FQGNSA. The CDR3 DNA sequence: TGTGCCAGCAGCTCCTCAGAGCTAGCGGGGGGACCTAAAAACATTCAGTACTTC. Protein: CASSSSELAGGPKNIQYF.

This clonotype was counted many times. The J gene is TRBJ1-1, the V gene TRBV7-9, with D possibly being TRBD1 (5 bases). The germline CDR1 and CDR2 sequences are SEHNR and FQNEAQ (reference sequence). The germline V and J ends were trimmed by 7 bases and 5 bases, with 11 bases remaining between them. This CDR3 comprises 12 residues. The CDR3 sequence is CASTEGPTEAFF. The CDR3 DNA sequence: TGTGCCAGCACCGAGGGACCAACTGAAGCTTTCTTT.

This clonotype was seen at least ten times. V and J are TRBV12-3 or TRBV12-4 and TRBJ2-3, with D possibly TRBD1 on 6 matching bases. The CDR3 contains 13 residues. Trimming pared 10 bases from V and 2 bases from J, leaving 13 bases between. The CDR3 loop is CATVTGLTDTQYF. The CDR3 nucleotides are TGTGCCACCGTGACAGGTCTCACAGATACGCAGTATTTT.

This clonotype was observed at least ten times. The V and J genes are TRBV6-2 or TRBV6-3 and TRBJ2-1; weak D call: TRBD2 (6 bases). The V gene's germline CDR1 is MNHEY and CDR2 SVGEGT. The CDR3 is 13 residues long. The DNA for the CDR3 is TGTTCTAGCGCAGAGGGCCAGTTTAATGAGCAGTTCTTC. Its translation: CSSAEGQFNEQFF.

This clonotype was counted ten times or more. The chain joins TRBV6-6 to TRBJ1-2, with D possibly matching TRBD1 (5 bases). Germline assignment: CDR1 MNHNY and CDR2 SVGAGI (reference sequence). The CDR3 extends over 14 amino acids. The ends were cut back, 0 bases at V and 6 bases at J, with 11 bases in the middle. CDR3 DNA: TGTGCCAGCAGTTACTCATTAGGGGACCATGGCTACACCTTC. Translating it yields CASSYSLGDHGYTF.

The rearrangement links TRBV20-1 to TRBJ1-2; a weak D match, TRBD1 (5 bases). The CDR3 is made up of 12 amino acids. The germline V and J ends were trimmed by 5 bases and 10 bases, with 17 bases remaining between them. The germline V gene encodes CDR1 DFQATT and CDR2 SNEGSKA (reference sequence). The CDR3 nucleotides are TGCAGTGCTTACGCAGGGATCTCTAACTACACCTTC. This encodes CSAYAGISNYTF.

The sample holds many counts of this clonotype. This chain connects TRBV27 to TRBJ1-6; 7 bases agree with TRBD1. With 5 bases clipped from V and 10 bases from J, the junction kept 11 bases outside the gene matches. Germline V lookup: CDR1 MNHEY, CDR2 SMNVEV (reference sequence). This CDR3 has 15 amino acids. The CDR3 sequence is CASSPERQGGSPLHF. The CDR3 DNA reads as TGTGCCAGCAGTCCCGAGCGACAGGGTGGCTCACCCCTCCACTTT.

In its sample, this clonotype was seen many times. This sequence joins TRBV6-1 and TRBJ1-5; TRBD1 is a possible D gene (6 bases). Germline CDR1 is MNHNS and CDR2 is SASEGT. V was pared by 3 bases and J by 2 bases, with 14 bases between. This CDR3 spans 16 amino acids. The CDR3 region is CASSDSGGGGNQPQHF. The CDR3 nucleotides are TGTGCCAGCAGTGACTCTGGAGGGGGTGGCAATCAGCCCCAGCATTTT.

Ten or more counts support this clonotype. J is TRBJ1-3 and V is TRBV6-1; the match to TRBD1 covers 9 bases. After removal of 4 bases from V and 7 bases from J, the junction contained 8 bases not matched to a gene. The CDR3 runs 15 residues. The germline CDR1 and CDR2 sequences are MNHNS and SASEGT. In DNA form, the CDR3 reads TGTGCCAGCAGTGGACAGGGGGTTACAAAGAACACCATATATTTT. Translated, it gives CASSGQGVTKNTIYF.

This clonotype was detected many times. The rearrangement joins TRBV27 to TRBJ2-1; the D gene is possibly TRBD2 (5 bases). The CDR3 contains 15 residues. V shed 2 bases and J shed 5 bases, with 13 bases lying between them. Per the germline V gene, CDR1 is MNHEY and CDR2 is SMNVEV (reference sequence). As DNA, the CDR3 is TGTGCCAGCAGTTTACGGCGGAGGCTAAACAATGAGCAGTTCTTC. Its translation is CASSLRRRLNNEQFF.

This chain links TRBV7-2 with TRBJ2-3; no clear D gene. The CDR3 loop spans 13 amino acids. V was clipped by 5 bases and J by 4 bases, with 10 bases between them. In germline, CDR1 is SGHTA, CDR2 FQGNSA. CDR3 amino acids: CASSPRRPDTQYF. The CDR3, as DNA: TGTGCCAGCAGCCCCAGAAGGCCAGATACGCAGTATTTT.

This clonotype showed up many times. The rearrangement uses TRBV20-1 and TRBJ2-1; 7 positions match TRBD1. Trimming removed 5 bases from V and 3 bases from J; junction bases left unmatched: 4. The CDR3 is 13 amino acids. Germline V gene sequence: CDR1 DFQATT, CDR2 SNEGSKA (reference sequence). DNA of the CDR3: TGCAGTGCTCCCGGGACAGACTACAATGAGCAGTTCTTC. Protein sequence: CSAPGTDYNEQFF.

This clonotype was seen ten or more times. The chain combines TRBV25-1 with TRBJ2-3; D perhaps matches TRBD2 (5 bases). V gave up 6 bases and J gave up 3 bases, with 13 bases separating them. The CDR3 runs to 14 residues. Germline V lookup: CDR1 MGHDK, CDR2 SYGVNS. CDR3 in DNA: TGTGCCAGCAGGCTGAGCGGCGAGACAGATACGCAGTATTTT. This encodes CASRLSGETDTQYF.

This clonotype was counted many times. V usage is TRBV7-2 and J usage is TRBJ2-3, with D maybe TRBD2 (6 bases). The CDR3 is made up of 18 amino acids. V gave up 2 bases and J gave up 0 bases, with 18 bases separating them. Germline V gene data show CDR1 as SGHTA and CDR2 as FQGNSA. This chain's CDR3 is CASSLRPWAGQSTDTQYF. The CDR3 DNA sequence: TGTGCCAGCAGCTTAAGGCCGTGGGCGGGGCAAAGCACAGATACGCAGTATTTT.